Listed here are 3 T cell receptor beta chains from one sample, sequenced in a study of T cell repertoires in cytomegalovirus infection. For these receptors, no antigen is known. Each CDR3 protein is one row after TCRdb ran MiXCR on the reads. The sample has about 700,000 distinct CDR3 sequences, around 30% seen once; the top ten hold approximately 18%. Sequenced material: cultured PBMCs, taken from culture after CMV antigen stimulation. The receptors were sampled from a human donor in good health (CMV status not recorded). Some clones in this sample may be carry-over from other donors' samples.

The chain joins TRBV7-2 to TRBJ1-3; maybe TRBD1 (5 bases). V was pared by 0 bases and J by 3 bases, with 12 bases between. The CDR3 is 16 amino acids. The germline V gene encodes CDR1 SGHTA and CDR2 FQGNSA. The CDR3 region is CASSLARAGLGNTIYF. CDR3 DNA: TGTGCCAGCAGCTTAGCGCGGGCGGGGCTTGGAAACACCATATATTTT.

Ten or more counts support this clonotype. CDR3 in amino acids: CASSGAGGLNEQFF. CDR3 DNA sequence: TGTGCCAGCAGTGGAGCGGGGGGATTAAATGAGCAGTTCTTC. The rearrangement links TRBV7-2 to TRBJ2-1; 9 bases fit TRBD2. Losses at the gene ends were 6 bases for V and 7 bases for J; bases not matched to a gene: 7. The germline V gene has CDR1 SGHTA and CDR2 FQGNSA. The CDR3 extends over 14 amino acids.

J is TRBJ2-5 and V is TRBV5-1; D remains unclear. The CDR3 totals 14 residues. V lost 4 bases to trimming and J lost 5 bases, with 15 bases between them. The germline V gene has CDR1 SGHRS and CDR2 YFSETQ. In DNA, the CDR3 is TGCGCCAGCAGCCTTAACCGAAGGCGGGAGACCCAGTACTTC. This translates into CASSLNRRRETQYF. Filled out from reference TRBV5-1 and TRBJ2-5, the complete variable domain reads KAGVTQTPRYLIKTRGQQVTLSCSPISGHRSVSWYQQTPGQGLQFLFEYFSETQRNKGNFPGRFSGRQFSNSRSEMNVSTLELGDSALYLCASSLNRRRETQYFGPGTRLLVL.